The next 23 T cell receptor beta chains were all read from a single sample in a study of cytomegalovirus exposure and HLA in healthy donors. The PCR made use of 60 Vbeta and 13 Jbeta primers. Sequenced by immunoSEQ multiplex PCR; TCRdb stores in-frame clones only, minus some. This sample has about 86,000 clones; 60% to 80% occur once, and the top ten carry about 8%. Sequences were obtained from PBMCs. All receptors derive from a man between 60 and 75 years old in good health and CMV-seronegative.

J is TRBJ1-1 and V is TRBV5-1, with TRBD1 as a possible D gene (6 bases). Trimming took 1 base from V and 3 from J, leaving 10 bases between them. CDR1 is SGHRS, CDR2 YFSETQ, per germline. The CDR3 consists of 14 residues. CDR3 loop: CASSLWGRDTEAFF. CDR3 nucleotides: TGCGCCAGCAGCTTGTGGGGGCGCGACACTGAAGCTTTCTTT. Drawing the rest from reference TRBV5-1 and TRBJ1-1, the complete variable domain is KAGVTQTPRYLIKTRGQQVTLSCSPISGHRSVSWYQQTPGQGLQFLFEYFSETQRNKGNFPGRFSGRQFSNSRSEMNVSTLELGDSALYLCASSLWGRDTEAFFGQGTRLTVV.

This clone has more than one count but fewer than ten. The chain joins TRBV4-3 to TRBJ2-7; 10 bases align to TRBD2. CDR1 is LGHNA and CDR2 is YSLEER in the germline V gene. The CDR3 loop spans 15 amino acids. Trimming took 0 bases from V and 4 from J; bases not matched to a gene: 3. DNA for the CDR3: TGCGCCAGCAGCCAAGATGCGACTAGCGGGTACGAGCAGTACTTC. It encodes CASSQDATSGYEQYF.

This clone was counted once. The chain joins TRBV30 to TRBJ2-6; D remains unclear. Germline CDR1 and CDR2: GTSNPN and SVGIG (reference sequence). The CDR3 totals 15 residues. Trimming took 0 bases from V and 0 from J, leaving 6 bases between them. CDR3 loop: CAWSVQISGANVLTF. Written as DNA, the CDR3 is TGTGCCTGGAGTGTCCAAATCTCTGGGGCCAACGTCCTGACTTTC. Based on the CDR3 plus reference TRBV30 and TRBJ2-6, the full variable domain is SQTIHQWPATLVQPVGSPLSLECTVEGTSNPNLYWYRQAAGRGLQLLFYSVGIGQISSEVPQNLSASRPQDRQFILSSKKLLLSDSGFYLCAWSVQISGANVLTFGAGSRLTVL.

The chain employs TRBV7-2 and TRBJ1-2, with unresolved D. The V end lost 2 bases, the J end lost 4 bases, and 14 bases lay between the germline ends. Per germline, CDR1 SGHTA and CDR2 FQGNSA. The CDR3 spans 15 residues. CDR3 in DNA: TGTGCCAGCAGCTTACCCGTGCTGGCGGGCTATGGCTACACCTTC. Residues: CASSLPVLAGYGYTF.

This clone has only a few counts. The chain uses TRBV11-1 and TRBJ2-2; 9 bases map to TRBD1. V lost 3 bases to trimming and J lost 7 bases; unmatched junction nucleotides: 12. In germline, CDR1 is SGHAT, CDR2 FQDESV (reference sequence). The CDR3 length is 17 residues. CDR3 nucleotide sequence: TGTGCCAGCAGCTTGACTCTTCCGGGACAGGGCATCGGGGAGCTGTTTTTT. As protein: CASSLTLPGQGIGELFF.

This clone appeared a single time. The chain links TRBV10-3 to TRBJ2-5; weak D call: TRBD1 (6 bases). Germline V gene sequence: CDR1 ENHRY, CDR2 SYGVKD. V lost 0 bases to trimming and J lost 4 bases, with 15 bases between them. CDR3 length: 16 residues. CDR3 amino acids: CAISESAGAQGETQYF. CDR3 in DNA: TGTGCCATCAGTGAGTCCGCAGGGGCCCAGGGAGAGACCCAGTACTTC.

J is TRBJ1-5 and V is TRBV6-4, with D perhaps TRBD1 (5 bases). Germline V gives CDR1 MRHNA, CDR2 SNTAGT. Trimming cost V 0 bases and J 2 bases, with 20 bases left between them. The CDR3 runs to 19 residues. CDR3 residues: CASSDSEGRGSNGNQPQHF. CDR3 bases: TGTGCCAGCAGTGACTCGGAGGGAAGGGGAAGTAACGGCAATCAGCCCCAGCATTTT.

This sequence joins TRBV6-1 and TRBJ2-7, with D unresolved. V lost 0 bases and J lost 3, with 9 bases in between. Germline V CDR1 and CDR2: MNHNS, SASEGT. This CDR3 spans 14 amino acids. The CDR3 region is CASSEAPVIYEQYF. The CDR3 DNA follows: TGTGCCAGCAGTGAAGCCCCGGTTATCTACGAGCAGTACTTC.

This chain links TRBV7-9 with TRBJ2-3; tentative D call: TRBD1 (5 bases). Trimming shortened V by 1 base and J by 4 bases, and 6 bases separated the two germline ends. This CDR3 has 13 amino acids. The germline CDR1 and CDR2 sequences are SEHNR and FQNEAQ (reference sequence). The CDR3 spells CASSLVRADTQYF. The CDR3 DNA reads as TGTGCCAGCAGCTTAGTCAGGGCAGATACGCAGTATTTT.

This chain uses TRBV5-6 with TRBJ2-3; 12 bases map to TRBD2. The CDR3 runs 16 residues. Germline V CDR1 and CDR2: SGHDT, YYEEEE. V lost 5 bases and J lost 10; bases outside the gene matches: 14. DNA of the CDR3: TGTGCCAGCAGACGTCTAGCGGGAGGGCCAGAGGGATCGCAGTATTTT. This codes for CASRRLAGGPEGSQYF.

V and J are TRBV9 and TRBJ1-1; D is perhaps TRBD1 (5 bases). The CDR3 contains 13 residues. Trimming took off 0 bases at V and 7 bases at J, with 10 bases between the two ends. Germline V gives CDR1 SGDLS, CDR2 YYNGEE. The CDR3 DNA sequence: TGTGCCAGCAGCGTAGATGGGGGACTTGAAGCTTTCTTT. Encoded protein: CASSVDGGLEAFF.

This clone turned up a few times. V is TRBV6-5 and J is TRBJ1-1; 8 bases line up with TRBD1. Germline assignment: CDR1 MNHEY and CDR2 SVGAGI. V was clipped by 4 bases and J by 10 bases; unmatched bases: 11. The CDR3 has 14 amino acids. The CDR3 here is CASSLTGQALVAFF. CDR3 bases: TGTGCCAGCAGTTTGACGGGACAGGCTTTAGTAGCTTTCTTT.

This chain connects TRBV11-3 to TRBJ2-2; 7 nucleotides agree with TRBD2. The ends lost 4 bases at V and 3 bases at J; junction bases unmatched: 11. Per the germline V gene, CDR1 is SGHNT and CDR2 is YENEEA. This CDR3 comprises 17 residues. CDR3 sequence reads: CASSSALWEGDTGELFF. In DNA, the CDR3 is TGTGCCAGCAGCTCCGCGTTGTGGGAGGGTGACACCGGGGAGCTGTTTTTT.

The chain uses TRBV27 and TRBJ2-3; 11 nucleotides agree with TRBD1. The V and J ends lost 7 bases and 0 bases, in that order; junction bases with no gene match: 15. The CDR3 sequence is 19 residues long. The V gene's germline CDR1 is MNHEY and CDR2 SMNVEV (reference sequence). CDR3 amino acids: CASNPRPRGTGGSTDTQYF. DNA for the CDR3: TGTGCCAGCAATCCCAGGCCCCGAGGGACAGGGGGGAGCACAGATACGCAGTATTTT.

The sample holds one count of this clone. The rearrangement joins TRBV5-4 to TRBJ2-3; 10 nucleotides line up with TRBD1. Germline values: CDR1 SGHNT, CDR2 YYREEE (reference sequence). There are 19 residues in the CDR3. V was pared by 4 bases and J by 3 bases, with 17 bases of the junction left unmatched. The CDR3 is CASSRYPPRTGGLTDTQYF. DNA for the CDR3: TGTGCCAGCAGCCGCTACCCTCCTAGGACAGGGGGTTTAACAGATACGCAGTATTTT.

V usage is TRBV5-1 and J usage is TRBJ2-5; perhaps TRBD1 as D (6 bases). Germline V gene sequence: CDR1 SGHRS, CDR2 YFSETQ. V dropped 4 bases and J dropped 4 bases, with 17 bases sitting between them. The CDR3 runs to 15 residues. The CDR3 here is CASSPRGTQGETQYF. In nucleotides, the CDR3 is TGCGCCAGCAGCCCGAGGGGGACGCAGGGAGAGACCCAGTACTTC.

This rearrangement joins TRBV4-3 to TRBJ1-4, with D perhaps TRBD1 (6 bases). The germline V gene has CDR1 LGHNA and CDR2 YSLEER. V shed 0 bases and J shed 6 bases, with 20 bases lying between them. The CDR3 runs 18 residues. The CDR3 nucleotides are TGCGCCAGCAGCCAAGATGGGGCAGGGGCCAGCACGTATGAAAAACTGTTTTTT. It is translated as CASSQDGAGASTYEKLFF.

The chain employs TRBV5-1 and TRBJ1-1; the D gene is possibly TRBD1 (6 bases). Per germline, CDR1 SGHRS and CDR2 YFSETQ. The CDR3 loop spans 15 amino acids. The ends were cut back, 0 bases at V and 5 bases at J, with 14 bases in the middle. The CDR3, as DNA: TGCGCCAGCAGCTTGGAGGGCAGGGGCGAAACTGAAGCTTTCTTT. Residues: CASSLEGRGETEAFF.

V is TRBV4-1 and J is TRBJ2-7; the match to TRBD1 covers 7 bases. After removal of 0 bases from V and 2 bases from J, the junction contained 4 bases not matched to a gene. This CDR3 has 15 amino acids. The germline V gene has CDR1 MGHRA and CDR2 YSYEKL. The CDR3 spells CASSQEHGTAYEQYF. The CDR3 bases are TGCGCCAGCAGCCAAGAACACGGGACAGCCTACGAGCAGTACTTC.

This chain links TRBV10-2 with TRBJ2-7; 8 bases line up with TRBD2. CDR1 WSHSY and CDR2 SAAADI come from the germline V gene. The J segment lost 3 bases and the V segment lost 0 bases, leaving 10 bases of the junction unmatched. The CDR3 is 17 residues long. CDR3 protein: CASSESGGGLVLYEQYF. The CDR3 region has the DNA TGCGCCAGCAGTGAGTCAGGGGGGGGACTAGTGCTCTACGAGCAGTACTTC.

J is TRBJ1-4 and V is TRBV19; no firm D call. CDR3 length equals 17 residues. V dropped 6 bases and J dropped 8 bases, with 25 bases sitting between them. CDR1 and CDR2 (germline): LNHDA, SQIVND (reference sequence). The CDR3 sequence: CASSSWTARDGGEKLFF. For the CDR3, the DNA is TGTGCCAGTAGCTCCTGGACGGCGAGGGATGGAGGGGAAAAACTGTTTTTT.

The chain employs TRBV4-1 and TRBJ2-1; D might be TRBD1 (5 bases). Trimming shortened V by 4 bases and J by 6 bases, and 13 bases separated the two germline ends. CDR3 length equals 14 residues. Germline V lookup: CDR1 MGHRA, CDR2 YSYEKL. Here the CDR3 reads CASSPLTAPNEQFF. The DNA of the CDR3 is TGCGCCAGCAGCCCATTGACAGCCCCCAATGAGCAGTTCTTC.

The chain has TRBV5-4 and TRBJ2-1; D is possibly TRBD1 (5 bases). Germline V gene sequence: CDR1 SGHNT, CDR2 YYREEE (reference sequence). CDR3 length equals 15 residues. V gave up 7 bases and J gave up 7 bases, with 21 bases separating them. In DNA, the CDR3 is TGTGCCAGCTTTGTTCGCCAGGGAAGGGAAAATGAGCAGTTCTTC. It yields the protein CASFVRQGRENEQFF.